A single sample gave rise to the 24 T cell receptor beta chains below, sequenced in a study of T cell changes during pregnancy in multiple sclerosis. Only in-frame clones appear in the TCRdb table, and some are missing; sequencing was by immunoSEQ multiplex PCR. The sample records about 24,000 clones, under 95% being singletons. Sequenced material: CD8+ T cells from peripheral blood mononuclear cells, taken in the third trimester of pregnancy. These receptors were taken from a female donor in good health, enrolled as a control in a pregnancy study.

The rearrangement links TRBV7-9 to TRBJ1-2; 7 bases fit TRBD1. The germline CDR1 and CDR2 sequences are SEHNR and FQNEAQ (reference sequence). The CDR3 is 12 amino acids. V was clipped by 6 bases and J by 7 bases; unmatched bases: 5. The CDR3 spells CASRSGQLGYTF. The CDR3 bases are TGTGCCAGCAGGTCGGGACAGCTTGGCTACACCTTC.

The chain is built from TRBV4-2 and TRBJ2-7, with a weak D call TRBD1 (6 bases). The CDR3 runs 12 residues. V lost 8 bases and J 2 bases, leaving 10 bases between the germline ends. Germline lookup yields CDR1 LGHNA and CDR2 YNFKEQ. CDR3 nucleotide sequence: TGTGCCAGCGGGACAACAGCCTACGAGCAGTACTTC. This encodes CASGTTAYEQYF.

This clone has more than one count but fewer than ten. CDR3 coding DNA: TGTGCCAGCAGCTCCGGCTCCGGGGGAGGTGAAAAACTGTTTTTT. It translates to CASSSGSGGGEKLFF. This chain joins TRBV7-9 and TRBJ1-4; maybe TRBD1 (5 bases). Per germline, CDR1 SEHNR and CDR2 FQNEAQ (reference sequence). This CDR3 has 15 amino acids. V was pared by 4 bases and J by 7 bases, with 16 bases between.

V gene TRBV6-4 combines with J gene TRBJ2-3, with a weak D call TRBD2 (6 bases). The CDR3 length is 14 residues. The V end lost 3 bases, the J end lost 2 bases, and 9 bases lay between the germline ends. Germline assignment: CDR1 MRHNA and CDR2 SNTAGT. CDR3 protein: CASSEEGATDTQYF. In DNA, the CDR3 is TGTGCCAGCAGTGAGGAGGGTGCCACAGATACGCAGTATTTT.

V is TRBV5-1 and J is TRBJ2-2; 13 nucleotides align to TRBD2. CDR3 length: 15 residues. V was clipped by 2 bases and J by 9 bases; unmatched bases: 4. Germline V gene lookup returns CDR1 SGHRS and CDR2 YFSETQ. The CDR3 coding sequence is TGCGCCAGCAGCTTCGGACTAGCGGGAGACTGGGAGCTGTTTTTT. This gives the protein CASSFGLAGDWELFF. The whole variable domain, filled in from reference TRBV5-1 and TRBJ2-2, reads KAGVTQTPRYLIKTRGQQVTLSCSPISGHRSVSWYQQTPGQGLQFLFEYFSETQRNKGNFPGRFSGRQFSNSRSEMNVSTLELGDSALYLCASSFGLAGDWELFFGEGSRLTVL.

The chain has TRBV11-2 and TRBJ1-1; TRBD1 aligns across 8 bases. This CDR3 has 14 residues. CDR1 is SGHAT, CDR2 FQNNGV, per germline. The V gene end was trimmed by 3 bases and the J gene end by 5 bases; junction bases not matched to a gene: 5. CDR3 DNA: TGTGCCAGCAGCTTCGGACAGGGTGGTACTGAAGCTTTCTTT. Residues: CASSFGQGGTEAFF.

This clone appeared a single time. V usage is TRBV5-4 and J usage is TRBJ1-2; D may be TRBD1 (6 bases). Between the trimmed V and J ends, which lost 0 bases and 7 bases, there was a span of 16 bases. The CDR3 is 15 amino acids. Per germline, CDR1 SGHNT and CDR2 YYREEE (reference sequence). The CDR3 coding sequence is TGTGCCAGCAGCTTGGGGGGGCAATACAGCGGTGGCTACACCTTC. It is translated as CASSLGGQYSGGYTF.

This chain joins TRBV5-4 and TRBJ1-4; D gene unclear. Germline values: CDR1 SGHNT, CDR2 YYREEE (reference sequence). Trimming took off 1 base at V and 8 bases at J, with 6 bases between the two ends. The CDR3 has 12 amino acids. The CDR3 DNA sequence: TGTGCCAGCAGCTTGTTGGGCGAAAAACTGTTTTTT. This encodes CASSLLGEKLFF.

The chain joins TRBV4-1 to TRBJ2-7; 7 bases map to TRBD2. The CDR3 sequence is 15 residues long. Trimming removed 4 bases from V and 2 bases from J; junction bases left unmatched: 8. Germline V CDR1 and CDR2: MGHRA, YSYEKL. The CDR3 spells CASSLIEGRAYEQYF. CDR3 DNA: TGCGCCAGCAGCCTTATTGAGGGGAGGGCCTACGAGCAGTACTTC.

V is TRBV6-1 and J is TRBJ1-4; D perhaps matches TRBD1 (5 bases). The V gene lost 9 bases and the J gene lost 6 bases, with 14 bases spanning the gap. The CDR3 is 13 residues long. The germline gives CDR1 MNHNS, CDR2 SASEGT. The CDR3 loop is CASLRVLDEKLFF. The CDR3 bases are TGTGCCAGTCTCAGGGTCCTCGATGAAAAACTGTTTTTT.

By share of the sample, this clone is medium-sized. The V call is TRBV9, the J call TRBJ2-7; TRBD1 aligns across 9 bases. The junction had 4 bases not matched to a gene; V was cut back by 3 bases and J by 3 bases. The germline gives CDR1 SGDLS, CDR2 YYNGEE. The CDR3 totals 14 residues. The CDR3 region is CASSGDREGYEQYF. CDR3 sequence (DNA): TGTGCCAGCAGCGGGGACAGGGAAGGCTACGAGCAGTACTTC.

The chain links TRBV27 to TRBJ2-2; TRBD1 is a possible D gene (5 bases). CDR3 length: 14 residues. Germline CDR1 is MNHEY and CDR2 is SMNVEV (reference sequence). Trimming took off 1 base at V and 7 bases at J, with 10 bases between the two ends. The CDR3 sequence is CASSLYRSDGELFF. The CDR3 DNA reads TGTGCCAGCAGTTTATACAGGTCTGACGGGGAGCTGTTTTTT.

This chain links TRBV5-1 with TRBJ2-5; TRBD1 matches at 8 bases. This CDR3 contains 15 residues. V was pared by 4 bases and J by 4 bases, with 9 bases of the junction left unmatched. The germline V gene has CDR1 SGHRS and CDR2 YFSETQ. Here the CDR3 DNA reads TGCGCCAGCAGCCAGCGACAGGGGTTGGTAGAGACCCAGTACTTC. Residues: CASSQRQGLVETQYF. The full variable domain, completed using reference TRBV5-1 and TRBJ2-5, is KAGVTQTPRYLIKTRGQQVTLSCSPISGHRSVSWYQQTPGQGLQFLFEYFSETQRNKGNFPGRFSGRQFSNSRSEMNVSTLELGDSALYLCASSQRQGLVETQYFGPGTRLLVL.

V is TRBV28 and J is TRBJ1-1, with 8 positions matching TRBD1. The CDR3 consists of 15 residues. Trimming took 6 bases from V and 1 from J; bases not matched to a gene: 7. Germline loops: CDR1 MDHEN, CDR2 SYDVKM. The CDR3, as DNA: TGTGCCAGCAGCCGTTCAGGGGGCCGGAACACTGAAGCTTTCTTT. Its protein product is CASSRSGGRNTEAFF. Based on the CDR3 plus reference TRBV28 and TRBJ1-1, the full variable domain is DVKVTQSSRYLVKRTGEKVFLECVQDMDHENMFWYRQDPGLGLRLIYFSYDVKMKEKGDIPEGYSVSREKKERFSLILESASTNQTSMYLCASSRSGGRNTEAFFGQGTRLTVV.

The rearrangement links TRBV5-1 to TRBJ2-1; D remains ambiguous. The CDR3 contains 12 residues. The V gene lost 0 bases and the J gene lost 8 bases, with 6 bases spanning the gap. Germline assignment: CDR1 SGHRS and CDR2 YFSETQ. The CDR3 region has the DNA TGCGCCAGCAGCTTGGGACATCATGAGCAGTTCTTC. Amino acids: CASSLGHHEQFF.

The CDR3 DNA reads as TGTGCCAGCATAGGGAGGATCGCAACTAATGAAAAACTGTTTTTT. As protein: CASIGRIATNEKLFF. This chain joins TRBV2 and TRBJ1-4; D call uncertain. Between the trimmed V and J ends, which lost 7 bases and 0 bases, there was a span of 12 bases. The CDR3 spans 15 residues. From germline, CDR1 is SNHLY and CDR2 FYNNEI.

About this clone: The sample carries other DNA sequences with the same CDR3. V and J are TRBV27 and TRBJ2-3; 8 bases line up with TRBD2. The CDR3 extends over 15 amino acids. Trimming removed 0 bases from V and 3 bases from J; junction bases left unmatched: 2. Germline-derived CDR1 and CDR2 are MNHEY and SMNVEV (reference sequence). CDR3 coding DNA: TGTGCCAGCAGTTTATCGACGGGAGGGACAGATACGCAGTATTTT. Protein sequence: CASSLSTGGTDTQYF.

J is TRBJ1-1 and V is TRBV5-1, with D hard to call. The CDR3 length is 14 residues. Germline V lookup: CDR1 SGHRS, CDR2 YFSETQ. Trimming stripped 6 bases from V and 1 base from J, with 13 bases between. CDR3 DNA sequence: TGCGCCAGCATACCTCTACCGGGGAACACTGAAGCTTTCTTT. It translates to CASIPLPGNTEAFF.

This clone is a singleton in its sample. The chain carries TRBV21-1 and TRBJ1-1; the table gives TRBD1 as D, unverified against the DNA. TRBV21-1 is termed a pseudogene. CDR3 length: 10 residues. CDR3 nucleotide sequence: TGTGCCAGCAGCAAAGTGGGCGCTTTCTTT. Translated, it gives CASSKVGAFF.

This sequence joins TRBV29-1 and TRBJ2-1; TRBD2 might be the D (7 bases). V lost 6 bases and J lost 5, with 14 bases in between. The V gene's germline CDR1 is SQVTM and CDR2 ANQGSEA. The CDR3 totals 13 residues. The CDR3: CSVRGGENNEQFF. The CDR3 DNA reads as TGCAGCGTCCGAGGGGGGGAAAACAATGAGCAGTTCTTC.

V is TRBV29-1 and J is TRBJ2-7; a weak D match, TRBD1 (6 bases). V gave up 2 bases and J gave up 9 bases, with 14 bases separating them. The V gene's germline CDR1 is SQVTM and CDR2 ANQGSEA. This CDR3 comprises 12 residues. This CDR3 is CSVESYEGGQYF. The CDR3 region has the DNA TGCAGCGTTGAATCCTATGAAGGGGGGCAGTACTTC.

The CDR3 DNA reads TGTGCTTCCCTAAAGGGGAACTATGGCTACACCTTC. Translated, it gives CASLKGNYGYTF. The V gene is TRBV2, the J gene TRBJ1-2; TRBD1 is a possible D gene (5 bases). From germline, CDR1 is SNHLY and CDR2 FYNNEI. This CDR3 is built from 12 residues.

The chain has TRBV6-1 and TRBJ1-4; 7 nucleotides match TRBD1. There are 15 residues in the CDR3. The V segment lost 2 bases and the J segment 6 bases; nucleotides outside the gene matches: 6. Germline CDR1 is MNHNS and CDR2 is SASEGT. This CDR3 is CASSETGELYEKLFF. The CDR3 bases are TGTGCCAGCAGTGAAACAGGGGAATTGTATGAAAAACTGTTTTTT.

The chain carries TRBV28 and TRBJ2-7, with TRBD2 matching 10 bases. CDR3 length: 17 amino acids. V lost 1 base, J lost 4 bases, and 10 bases stayed unmatched. In germline, CDR1 is MDHEN, CDR2 SYDVKM. CDR3 residues: CASSLFVGSGRSYEQYF. The CDR3 bases are TGTGCCAGCAGTTTATTCGTGGGTAGCGGGAGGTCTTACGAGCAGTACTTC.